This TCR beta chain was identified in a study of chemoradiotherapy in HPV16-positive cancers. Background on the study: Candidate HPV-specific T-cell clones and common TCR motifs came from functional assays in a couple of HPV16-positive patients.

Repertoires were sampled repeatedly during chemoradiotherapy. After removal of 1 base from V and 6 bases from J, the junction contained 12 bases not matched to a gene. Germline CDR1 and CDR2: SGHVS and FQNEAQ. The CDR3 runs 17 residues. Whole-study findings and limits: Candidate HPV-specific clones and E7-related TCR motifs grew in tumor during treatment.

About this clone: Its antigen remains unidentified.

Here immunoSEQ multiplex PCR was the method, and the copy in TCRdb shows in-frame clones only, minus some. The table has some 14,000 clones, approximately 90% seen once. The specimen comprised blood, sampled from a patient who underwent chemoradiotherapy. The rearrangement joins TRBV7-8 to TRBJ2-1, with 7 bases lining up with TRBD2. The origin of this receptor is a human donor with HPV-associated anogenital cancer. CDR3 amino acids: CASSLGAGVGLGNEQFF. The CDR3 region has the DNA TGTGCCAGCAGCTTAGGGGCGGGGGTCGGGTTAGGCAATGAGCAGTTCTTC.